This is a list of T cell receptor beta chains from one sample in a study of Graves' ophthalmopathy and Graves' hyperthyroidism. TCRdb fed the multiplex PCR reads into MiXCR, producing one record per CDR3 protein. The repertoire holds just over 400,000 distinct CDR3 sequences, with approximately 21% as singletons. The sample was peripheral blood. These receptors were taken from a woman aged 18-30 years with stable Graves' hyperthyroidism. Both conserved end residues are part of each CDR3. D genes are given only for firm matches. Rows give clone size only sometimes, using once, few, many, or a class for an expanded clone.

clone size: -
D gene: -
V gene: TRBV6-2/TRBV6-3
J gene: TRBJ2-2
CDR3 protein: CASKGFLDTYTGELFF
CDR3 DNA: TGTGCCAGCAAAGGCTTCCTGGACACCTACACCGGGGAGCTGTTTTTT

clone size: many
D gene: -
V gene: TRBV12-3/TRBV12-4
J gene: TRBJ1-5
CDR3 protein: CASRGGYSNQPQHF
CDR3 DNA: TGTGCCAGCAGGGGAGGATATAGCAATCAGCCCCAGCATTTT

clone size: many
D gene: -
V gene: TRBV12-3/TRBV12-4
J gene: TRBJ1-5
CDR3 protein: CASSSVLGFNQPQHF
CDR3 DNA: TGTGCCAGCAGCTCCGTCCTAGGTTTTAATCAGCCCCAGCATTTT

clone size: many
D gene: -
V gene: TRBV24-1
J gene: TRBJ2-5
CDR3 protein: CATSEFQGRQETQYF
CDR3 DNA: TGTGCCACCAGTGAATTCCAGGGGCGCCAAGAGACCCAGTACTTC

clone size: many
D gene: -
V gene: TRBV7-9
J gene: TRBJ2-4
CDR3 protein: CASSTQNIQYF
CDR3 DNA: TGTGCCAGCAGCACTCAAAACATTCAGTACTTC

clone size: -
D gene: TRBD1
V gene: TRBV20-1
J gene: TRBJ1-4
CDR3 protein: CSARGAAGGSEKLFF
CDR3 DNA: TGCAGTGCTAGAGGAGCCGCAGGGGGTTCGGAAAAACTGTTTTTT

clone size: many
D gene: -
V gene: TRBV6-5
J gene: TRBJ1-5
CDR3 protein: CASSYVTGGSLQPQHF
CDR3 DNA: TGTGCCAGCAGTTACGTGACTGGGGGCTCGCTTCAGCCCCAGCATTTT

clone size: many
D gene: TRBD1
V gene: TRBV7-2
J gene: TRBJ2-2
CDR3 protein: CASSLKGQPTGELFF
CDR3 DNA: TGTGCCAGCAGCTTAAAGGGACAGCCCACCGGGGAGCTGTTTTTT

clone size: many
D gene: -
V gene: TRBV2
J gene: TRBJ1-1
CDR3 protein: CASKRGGSTEAFF
CDR3 DNA: TGTGCCAGCAAGAGGGGAGGGAGCACTGAAGCTTTCTTT

clone size: many
D gene: -
V gene: TRBV28
J gene: TRBJ2-5
CDR3 protein: CASSLWLETQYF
CDR3 DNA: TGTGCCAGCAGTTTATGGTTAGAGACCCAGTACTTC

clone size: many
D gene: TRBD2
V gene: TRBV6-1
J gene: TRBJ2-5
CDR3 protein: CASGLAGGSETQYF
CDR3 DNA: TGTGCCAGCGGACTAGCGGGAGGTTCGGAGACCCAGTACTTC

clone size: many
D gene: -
V gene: TRBV12-3/TRBV12-4
J gene: TRBJ2-2
CDR3 protein: CASSLARAGELFF
CDR3 DNA: TGTGCCAGCAGTTTAGCGAGGGCCGGGGAGCTGTTTTTT

clone size: many
D gene: TRBD1
V gene: TRBV7-9
J gene: TRBJ2-7
CDR3 protein: CASSPTDRAGYEQYF
CDR3 DNA: TGTGCCAGCAGCCCAACGGACAGGGCGGGCTACGAGCAGTACTTC

clone size: many
D gene: -
V gene: TRBV9
J gene: TRBJ2-7
CDR3 protein: CASSRGRGSYEQYF
CDR3 DNA: TGTGCCAGCAGCCGGGGCAGGGGCTCCTACGAGCAGTACTTC

clone size: many
D gene: TRBD1
V gene: TRBV2
J gene: TRBJ1-2
CDR3 protein: CASSTPRTGFFNYGYTF
CDR3 DNA: TGTGCCAGCAGTACACCCCGGACAGGGTTTTTTAACTATGGCTACACCTTC

clone size: many
D gene: -
V gene: TRBV12-3/TRBV12-4
J gene: TRBJ1-5
CDR3 protein: CASSSTAGTSQPQHF
CDR3 DNA: TGTGCCAGCAGTTCCACTGCTGGTACCAGTCAGCCCCAGCATTTT

clone size: -
D gene: -
V gene: TRBV19
J gene: TRBJ2-7
CDR3 protein: CASSIATGPYEQYF
CDR3 DNA: TGTGCCAGTAGTATAGCCACAGGTCCCTACGAGCAGTACTTC

clone size: -
D gene: TRBD1
V gene: TRBV2
J gene: TRBJ1-2
CDR3 protein: CASRTYRGPFYGYTF
CDR3 DNA: TGTGCCAGCAGAACCTACAGGGGGCCTTTCTATGGCTACACCTTC

clone size: many
D gene: -
V gene: TRBV9
J gene: TRBJ1-1
CDR3 protein: CASSTFLNTEAFF
CDR3 DNA: TGTGCCAGCAGCACCTTCCTGAACACTGAAGCTTTCTTT

clone size: many
D gene: -
V gene: TRBV2
J gene: TRBJ2-5
CDR3 protein: CASSERLLETQYF
CDR3 DNA: TGTGCCAGCAGTGAACGTCTCTTAGAGACCCAGTACTTC

clone size: -
D gene: -
V gene: TRBV28
J gene: TRBJ1-3
CDR3 protein: CASSPPGQGNTIYF
CDR3 DNA: TGTGCCAGCAGCCCCCCAGGGCAAGGAAACACCATATATTTT

clone size: -
D gene: TRBD2
V gene: TRBV2
J gene: TRBJ2-4
CDR3 protein: CASSAASGRTDIQYF
CDR3 DNA: TGTGCCAGCAGTGCCGCTAGCGGGAGAACGGACATTCAGTACTTC

clone size: many
D gene: -
V gene: TRBV7-9
J gene: TRBJ1-2
CDR3 protein: CASSPRESGNYGYTF
CDR3 DNA: TGTGCCAGCAGCCCGAGGGAGTCGGGGAACTATGGCTACACCTTC

clone size: -
D gene: -
V gene: TRBV19
J gene: TRBJ1-1
CDR3 protein: CASSSTWEGTDAFF
CDR3 DNA: TGTGCCAGTAGTTCTACTTGGGAGGGGACGGACGCTTTCTTT